Shown below are 7 T cell receptor beta chains from a single sample sequenced in a study of blood T cell repertoires in COVID-19. Using immunoSEQ multiplex PCR, the repertoire was profiled, and TCRdb retains in-frame clones only, with some absent. The sample contains 100,000 to 150,000 clones, about 88% of which appear only once. Sequenced: peripheral blood. All receptors derive from a woman aged 80 or over with acute or convalescent COVID-19.

V and J are TRBV2 and TRBJ1-1, with D unclear. Germline values: CDR1 SNHLY, CDR2 FYNNEI. Trimming stripped 7 bases from V and 1 base from J, with 10 bases between. The CDR3 has 13 residues. CDR3 DNA: TGTGCCAGCACAGCGGAAGCGAACACTGAAGCTTTCTTT. Amino acids: CASTAEANTEAFF.

This clone was seen just once. The DNA for the CDR3 is TGTGCCAGCAGCTTAGAAACAGGGTCCCACACCGGGGAGCTGTTTTTT. Residues: CASSLETGSHTGELFF. J is TRBJ2-2 and V is TRBV11-3; D possibly corresponds to TRBD1 (6 bases). Germline V gene sequence: CDR1 SGHNT, CDR2 YENEEA. The CDR3 has 16 residues. V was shortened by 0 bases and J by 3 bases, with 11 bases between the two germline ends.

The chain recombines TRBV7-3 with TRBJ2-1; D may be TRBD2 (5 bases). V lost 5 bases to trimming and J lost 3 bases, with 17 bases between them. Germline V CDR1 and CDR2: SGHTA, FQGTGA. CDR3 length: 16 residues. The CDR3, as DNA: TGTGCCAGCAGCCGTCAGAGGAGCGGTTACTACAATGAGCAGTTCTTC. It encodes CASSRQRSGYYNEQFF.

The sample holds one count of this clone. The chain uses TRBV9 and TRBJ2-7, with D perhaps matching TRBD1 (6 bases). Per germline, CDR1 SGDLS and CDR2 YYNGEE. V lost 3 bases and J 5 bases, leaving 24 bases between the germline ends. This CDR3 is built from 17 residues. CDR3 nucleotide sequence: TGTGCCAGCAGCGGCCGGGACACCCACCCTCCCGGCGACGAGCAGTACTTC. Amino acids: CASSGRDTHPPGDEQYF.

The rearrangement joins TRBV12-2 to TRBJ1-1; TRBD1 reflects the table's D call only, with no check against the DNA. TRBV12-2 is termed a pseudogene. CDR3 length: 20 residues. The CDR3 reads CASRAPNMVSQTGTNTEAFF. CDR3 DNA sequence: TGTGCAAGTCGCGCGCCGAACATGGTCTCCCAGACAGGAACGAACACTGAAGCTTTCTTT.

The chain links TRBV18 to TRBJ2-1, with 9 bases fitting TRBD1. The V gene's germline CDR1 is KGHSH and CDR2 LQKENI. The CDR3 is 14 residues long. Unmatched junction bases numbered 7, after V lost 6 bases and J lost 7 bases. CDR3 nucleotide sequence: TGTGCCAGCTCCCCGGGACAGGGACTGAATGAGCAGTTCTTC. This sequence encodes CASSPGQGLNEQFF.

Notes on this clone: An end of the junction does not agree with germline; a read error may underlie this. The J gene is TRBJ2-3, the V gene TRBV11-3; D remains ambiguous. CDR1 and CDR2 from the germline V gene are SGHNT and YENEEA. The CDR3 runs to 12 residues. CDR3 sequence (DNA): TGTGCCAGCAGCCTAGACGCAGATACGCAGTATTTT. It is translated as CASSLDADTQYF.